This TCR beta chain was observed in a study of blood T cell repertoires in COVID-19. The assay was immunoSEQ multiplex PCR, and TCRdb's table has in-frame clones only and misses some. The profile shows some 110,000 clones, roughly 81% of them singletons. Trimming took off 4 bases at V and 1 base at J, with 12 bases between the two ends. The CDR3 has 14 amino acids. Germline CDR1 is SQVTM and CDR2 is ANQGSEA. Sequencing was carried out using peripheral blood. This receptor was taken from a man aged 35 to 55 with acute or convalescent COVID-19. This chain joins TRBV29-1 and TRBJ2-3, with a tentative D call TRBD2 (5 bases). The CDR3 DNA is TGCAGCGTTGGGATGCAGGAGGGCACAGATACGCAGTATTTT. Translated: CSVGMQEGTDTQYF.